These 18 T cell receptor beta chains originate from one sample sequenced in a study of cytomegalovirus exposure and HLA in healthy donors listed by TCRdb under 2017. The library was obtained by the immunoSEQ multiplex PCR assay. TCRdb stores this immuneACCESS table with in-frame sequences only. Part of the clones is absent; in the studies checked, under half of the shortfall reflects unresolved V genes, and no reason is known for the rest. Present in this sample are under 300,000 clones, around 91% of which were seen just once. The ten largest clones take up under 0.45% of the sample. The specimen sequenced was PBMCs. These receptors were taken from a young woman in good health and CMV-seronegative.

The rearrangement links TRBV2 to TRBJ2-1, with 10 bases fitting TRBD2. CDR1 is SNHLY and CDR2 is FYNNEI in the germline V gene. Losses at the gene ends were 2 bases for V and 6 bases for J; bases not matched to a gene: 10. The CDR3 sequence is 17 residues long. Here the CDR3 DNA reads TGTGCCAGCAGTGAAAGGGGAGCGGGGGGGAGGAGCAATGAGCAGTTCTTC. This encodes CASSERGAGGRSNEQFF.

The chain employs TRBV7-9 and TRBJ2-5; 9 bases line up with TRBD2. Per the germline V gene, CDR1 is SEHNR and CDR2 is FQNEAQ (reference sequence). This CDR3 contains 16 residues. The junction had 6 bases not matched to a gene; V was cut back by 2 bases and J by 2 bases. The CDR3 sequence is CASSLSPLAGQETQYF. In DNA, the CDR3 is TGTGCCAGCAGCTTATCCCCGCTAGCGGGGCAAGAGACCCAGTACTTC.

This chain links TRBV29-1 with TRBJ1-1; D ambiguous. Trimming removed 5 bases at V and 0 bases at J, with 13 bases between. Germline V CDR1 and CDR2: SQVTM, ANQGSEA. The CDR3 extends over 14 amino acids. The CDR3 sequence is CSVTIRNMNTEAFF. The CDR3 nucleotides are TGCAGCGTTACTATCAGAAACATGAACACTGAAGCTTTCTTT.

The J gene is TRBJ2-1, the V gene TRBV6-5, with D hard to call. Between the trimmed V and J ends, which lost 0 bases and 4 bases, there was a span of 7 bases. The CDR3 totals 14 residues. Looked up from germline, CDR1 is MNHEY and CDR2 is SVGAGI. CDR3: CASSYSSTYNEQFF. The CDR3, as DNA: TGTGCCAGCAGTTACTCCTCGACTTACAATGAGCAGTTCTTC.

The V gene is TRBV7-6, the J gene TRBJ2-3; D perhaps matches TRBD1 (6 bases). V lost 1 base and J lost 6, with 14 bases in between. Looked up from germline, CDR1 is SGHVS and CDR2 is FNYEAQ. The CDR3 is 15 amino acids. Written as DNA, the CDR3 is TGTGCCAGCAGCTTAGGTGTCAGGGGTGGGGATACGCAGTATTTT. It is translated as CASSLGVRGGDTQYF.

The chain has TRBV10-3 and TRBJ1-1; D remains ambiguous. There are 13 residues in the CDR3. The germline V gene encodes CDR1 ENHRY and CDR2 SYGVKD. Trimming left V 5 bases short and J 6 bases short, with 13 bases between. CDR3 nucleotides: TGTGCCATCAGTAGGCAGGAAGTCGCTGAAGCTTTCTTT. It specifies CAISRQEVAEAFF.

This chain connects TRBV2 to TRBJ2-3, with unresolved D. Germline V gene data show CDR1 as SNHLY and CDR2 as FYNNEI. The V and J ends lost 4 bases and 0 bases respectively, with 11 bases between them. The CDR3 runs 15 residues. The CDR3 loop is CASSGYSQSTDTQYF. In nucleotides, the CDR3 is TGTGCCAGCAGTGGTTACTCCCAAAGCACAGATACGCAGTATTTT.

The CDR3 DNA sequence: TGCGCCAGCAGCCTAGACAGGGGATCTTCACCCCTCCACTTT. It specifies CASSLDRGSSPLHF. V and J are TRBV5-1 and TRBJ1-6, with 8 nucleotides matching TRBD1. V shed 4 bases and J 9 bases; nucleotides not matched to a gene: 6. Germline V gene lookup returns CDR1 SGHRS and CDR2 YFSETQ. The CDR3 totals 14 residues.

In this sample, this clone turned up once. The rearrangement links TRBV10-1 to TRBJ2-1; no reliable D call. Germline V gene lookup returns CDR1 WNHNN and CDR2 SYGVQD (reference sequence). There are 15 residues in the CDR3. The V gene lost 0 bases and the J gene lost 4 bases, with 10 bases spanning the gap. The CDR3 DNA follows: TGCGCCAGCAGTGAGTCGAAGTTACAGTACAATGAGCAGTTCTTC. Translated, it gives CASSESKLQYNEQFF.

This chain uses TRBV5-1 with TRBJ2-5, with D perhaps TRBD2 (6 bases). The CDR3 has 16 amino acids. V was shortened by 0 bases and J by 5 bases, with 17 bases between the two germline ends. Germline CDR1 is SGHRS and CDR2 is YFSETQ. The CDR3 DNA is TGCGCCAGCAGCTTGGCCCCAGGGACTGACGGGGAGACCCAGTACTTC. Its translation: CASSLAPGTDGETQYF.

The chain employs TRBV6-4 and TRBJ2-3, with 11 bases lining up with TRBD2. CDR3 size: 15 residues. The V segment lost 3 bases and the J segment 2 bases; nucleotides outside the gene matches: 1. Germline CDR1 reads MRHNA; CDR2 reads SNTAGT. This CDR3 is CASSELAGATDTQYF. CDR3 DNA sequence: TGTGCCAGCAGTGAACTAGCGGGGGCCACAGATACGCAGTATTTT.

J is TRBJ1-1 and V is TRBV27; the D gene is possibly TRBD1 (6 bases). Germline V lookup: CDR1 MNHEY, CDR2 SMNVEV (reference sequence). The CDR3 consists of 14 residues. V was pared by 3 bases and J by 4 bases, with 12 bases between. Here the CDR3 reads CASSLGGASTEAFF. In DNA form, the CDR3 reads TGTGCCAGCAGTTTGGGGGGGGCGAGCACTGAAGCTTTCTTT.

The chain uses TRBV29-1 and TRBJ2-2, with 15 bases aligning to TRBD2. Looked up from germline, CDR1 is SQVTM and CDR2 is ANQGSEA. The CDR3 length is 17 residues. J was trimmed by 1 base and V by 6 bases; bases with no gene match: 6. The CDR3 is CSVGRTSGGENTGELFF. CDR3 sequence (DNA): TGCAGCGTCGGCCGGACTAGCGGGGGGGAGAACACCGGGGAGCTGTTTTTT.

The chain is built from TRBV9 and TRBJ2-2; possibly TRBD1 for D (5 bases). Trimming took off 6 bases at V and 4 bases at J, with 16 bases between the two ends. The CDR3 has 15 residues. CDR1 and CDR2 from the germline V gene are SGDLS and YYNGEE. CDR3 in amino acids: CASNAGLLSTGELFF. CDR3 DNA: TGTGCCAGCAACGCAGGGCTTTTGAGCACCGGGGAGCTGTTTTTT.

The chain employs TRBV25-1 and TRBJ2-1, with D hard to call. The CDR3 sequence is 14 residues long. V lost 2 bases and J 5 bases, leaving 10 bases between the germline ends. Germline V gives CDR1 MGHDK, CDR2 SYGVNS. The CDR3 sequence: CASSEPLRDNEQFF. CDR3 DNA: TGTGCCAGCAGTGAACCCCTACGGGACAATGAGCAGTTCTTC.

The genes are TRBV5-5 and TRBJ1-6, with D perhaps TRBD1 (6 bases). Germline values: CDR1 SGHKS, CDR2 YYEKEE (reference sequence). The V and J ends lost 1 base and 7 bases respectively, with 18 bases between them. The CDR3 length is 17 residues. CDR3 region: CASSLSFAAGENSPLHF. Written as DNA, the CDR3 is TGTGCCAGCAGCTTGTCCTTCGCGGCAGGGGAAAATTCACCCCTCCACTTT.

DNA of the CDR3: TGTGCCTGGACCGAAGTAGCTAGGTCAGATACGCAGTATTTT. Translated: CAWTEVARSDTQYF. V gene TRBV30 combines with J gene TRBJ2-3; D is undetermined. Trimming pared 4 bases from V and 4 bases from J, leaving 15 bases between. CDR3 size: 14 residues. Germline V lookup: CDR1 GTSNPN, CDR2 SVGIG (reference sequence). Supplemented by reference TRBV30 and TRBJ2-3, the full variable domain reads SQTIHQWPATLVQPVGSPLSLECTVEGTSNPNLYWYRQAAGRGLQLLFYSVGIGQISSEVPQNLSASRPQDRQFILSSKKLLLSDSGFYLCAWTEVARSDTQYFGPGTRLTVL.

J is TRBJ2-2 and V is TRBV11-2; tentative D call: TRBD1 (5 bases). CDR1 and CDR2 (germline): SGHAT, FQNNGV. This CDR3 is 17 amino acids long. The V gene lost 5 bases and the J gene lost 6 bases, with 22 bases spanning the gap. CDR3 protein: CASSQGPDRFAAGELFF. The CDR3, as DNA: TGTGCCAGCAGCCAGGGCCCAGACAGATTCGCCGCCGGGGAGCTGTTTTTT.